This T cell receptor (beta chain) was captured by sequencing in a study of shared clonotypes between healthy human individuals. The CDR3 length is 16 residues. Per germline, CDR1 SGHRS and CDR2 YFSETQ. V was shortened by 1 base and J by 2 bases, with 14 bases between the two germline ends. Per the original methods: Junction-only immunoSEQ data arrived without quality scores, meaning filtering differed. Data came from immunoSEQ multiplex PCR; TCRdb stores just in-frame clones and leaves some out. The V and J calls and clone size are taken from that table; D and trimming were inferred from the DNA. The sample carries 550,000 to 700,000 clones, about 80% recorded once.

The TCR comes from a woman under 40 in good health. The specimen sequenced was memory CD4+ T cells sorted from blood. Subset indicated: CD45RA-negative fraction. The V gene is TRBV5-1, the J gene TRBJ2-3, with D tentatively TRBD1 or TRBD2 (5 bases each). The CDR3 loop reads CASSLIQGPNTDTQYF. In DNA, the CDR3 is TGCGCCAGCAGCTTGATTCAGGGACCAAACACAGATACGCAGTATTTT. The variable domain in full, with the rest retrieved from reference TRBV5-1 and TRBJ2-3, is KAGVTQTPRYLIKTRGQQVTLSCSPISGHRSVSWYQQTPGQGLQFLFEYFSETQRNKGNFPGRFSGRQFSNSRSEMNVSTLELGDSALYLCASSLIQGPNTDTQYFGPGTRLTVL.